This T cell receptor (beta chain) was recorded in a study of T cell changes during pregnancy in multiple sclerosis. Generated by immunoSEQ multiplex PCR, the TCRdb table keeps only in-frame clones and is missing some. The table includes 75,000 to 100,000 clones, roughly nine tenths detected once. V lost 7 bases, J lost 1 base, and 5 bases stayed unmatched. Germline V gene lookup returns CDR1 SNHLY and CDR2 FYNNEI. The CDR3 is 15 residues long. This sequence was found in a female donor in good health, enrolled as a control in a pregnancy study. The sample here was peripheral blood, taken in the second trimester of pregnancy. This chain uses TRBV2 with TRBJ1-5, with 9 bases fitting TRBD1. CDR3 coding DNA: TGTGCCAGCACCGAACAGGGGGCGAGCAATCAGCCCCAGCATTTT. This gives the protein CASTEQGASNQPQHF.